This T cell receptor (beta chain) was found in a study of cytomegalovirus exposure and HLA in healthy donors. Both 60 Vbeta primers and 13 Jbeta primers went into the PCR. Libraries were prepared by immunoSEQ multiplex PCR; TCRdb keeps only in-frame clonotypes and omits some of them. This sample has 160,000 or so clones, with 80% found just once. V gave up 6 bases and J gave up 2 bases, with 11 bases separating them. CDR3 length: 14 residues. CDR1 and CDR2 (germline): SGHDN, FVKESK. This TCR was sampled from a man aged 40-55 years in good health and CMV-seronegative. The sample was PBMCs. The chain is built from TRBV14 and TRBJ2-1; D may be TRBD2 (5 bases). CDR3: CASRAVGTYNEQFF. CDR3 nucleotides: TGTGCCAGCAGGGCGGTCGGGACCTACAATGAGCAGTTCTTC.